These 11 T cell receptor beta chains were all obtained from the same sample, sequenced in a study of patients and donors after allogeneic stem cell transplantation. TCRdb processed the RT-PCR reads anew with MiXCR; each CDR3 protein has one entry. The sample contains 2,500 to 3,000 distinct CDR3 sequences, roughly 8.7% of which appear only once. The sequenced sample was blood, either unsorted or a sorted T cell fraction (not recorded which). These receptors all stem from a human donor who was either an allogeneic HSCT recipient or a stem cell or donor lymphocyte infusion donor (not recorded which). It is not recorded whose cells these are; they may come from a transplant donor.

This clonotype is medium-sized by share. The CDR3 here is CASSFEGVGAEAFF. CDR3 nucleotide sequence: TGTGCCAGCAGCTTCGAGGGGGTTGGCGCTGAAGCTTTCTTT. J is TRBJ1-1 and V is TRBV7-9, with a weak D call TRBD1 (6 bases). Germline V gives CDR1 SEHNR, CDR2 FQNEAQ (reference sequence). CDR3 length: 14 residues. Trimming pared 3 bases from V and 6 bases from J, leaving 14 bases between.

CDR3 bases: TGTGCCGTAGCCGGGACTAGGGTCTACGAGCAGTACTTC. Protein: CAVAGTRVYEQYF. The chain joins TRBV10-3 to TRBJ2-7, with 8 bases lining up with TRBD2. Germline V lookup: CDR1 ENHRY, CDR2 SYGVKD. V lost 11 bases, J lost 3 bases, and 9 bases stayed unmatched. The CDR3 is made up of 13 amino acids.

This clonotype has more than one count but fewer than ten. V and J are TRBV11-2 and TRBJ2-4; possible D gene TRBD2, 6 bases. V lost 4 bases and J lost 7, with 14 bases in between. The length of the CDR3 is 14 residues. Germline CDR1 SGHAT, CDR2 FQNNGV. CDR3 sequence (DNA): TGTGCCAGCAGCTCTAGCCAAGGGAGGAACATTCAGTACTTC. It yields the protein CASSSSQGRNIQYF. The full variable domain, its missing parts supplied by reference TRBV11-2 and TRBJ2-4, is EAGVAQSPRYKIIEKRQSVAFWCNPISGHATLYWYQQILGQGPKLLIQFQNNGVVDDSQLPKDRFSAERLKGVDSTLKIQPAKLEDSAVYLCASSSSQGRNIQYFGAGTRLSVL.

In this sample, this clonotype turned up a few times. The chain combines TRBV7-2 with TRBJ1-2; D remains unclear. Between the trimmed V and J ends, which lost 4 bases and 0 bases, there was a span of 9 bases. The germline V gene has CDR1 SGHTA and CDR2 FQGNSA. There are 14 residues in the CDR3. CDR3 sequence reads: CASSSGVTNYGYTF. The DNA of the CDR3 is TGTGCCAGCAGCTCCGGGGTTACTAACTATGGCTACACCTTC. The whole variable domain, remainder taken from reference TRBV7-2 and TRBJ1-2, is GAGVSQSPSNKVTEKGKDVELRCDPISGHTALYWYRQSLGQGLEFLIYFQGNSAPDKSGLPSDRFSAERTGGSVSTLTIQRTQQEDSAVYLCASSSGVTNYGYTFGSGTRLTVV.

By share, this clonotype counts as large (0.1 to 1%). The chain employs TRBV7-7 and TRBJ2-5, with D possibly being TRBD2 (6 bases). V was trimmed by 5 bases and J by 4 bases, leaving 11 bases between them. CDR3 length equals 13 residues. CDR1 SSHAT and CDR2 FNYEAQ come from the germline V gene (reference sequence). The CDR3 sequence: CASSGARGETQYF. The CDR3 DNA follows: TGTGCCAGCAGCGGAGCGCGGGGAGAGACCCAGTACTTC.

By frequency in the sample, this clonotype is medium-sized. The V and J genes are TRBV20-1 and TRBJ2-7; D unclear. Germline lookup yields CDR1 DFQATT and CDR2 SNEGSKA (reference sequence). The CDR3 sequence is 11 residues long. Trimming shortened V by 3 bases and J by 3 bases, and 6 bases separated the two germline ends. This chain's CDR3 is CSARGNYEQYF. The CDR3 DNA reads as TGCAGTGCTAGGGGAAACTACGAGCAGTACTTC.

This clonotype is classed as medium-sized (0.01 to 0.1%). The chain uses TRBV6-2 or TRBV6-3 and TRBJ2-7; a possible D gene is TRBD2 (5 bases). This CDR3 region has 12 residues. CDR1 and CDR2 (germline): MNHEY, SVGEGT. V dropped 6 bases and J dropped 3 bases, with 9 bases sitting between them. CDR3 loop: CASSTGDYEQYF. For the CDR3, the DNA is TGTGCCAGCAGCACCGGGGACTACGAGCAGTACTTC.

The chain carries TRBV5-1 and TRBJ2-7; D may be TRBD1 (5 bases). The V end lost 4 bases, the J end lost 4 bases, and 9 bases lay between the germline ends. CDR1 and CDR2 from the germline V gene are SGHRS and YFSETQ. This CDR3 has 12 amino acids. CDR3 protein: CASSAGHYEQYF. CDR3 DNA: TGCGCCAGCAGCGCCGGACATTACGAGCAGTACTTC.

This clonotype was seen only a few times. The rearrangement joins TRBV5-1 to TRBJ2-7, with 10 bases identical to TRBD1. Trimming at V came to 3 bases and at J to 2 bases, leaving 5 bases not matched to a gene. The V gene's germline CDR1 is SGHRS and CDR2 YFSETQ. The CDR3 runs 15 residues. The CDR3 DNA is TGCGCCAGCAGCTGGACGGGACAGGGGCCCTACGAGCAGTACTTC. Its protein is CASSWTGQGPYEQYF.

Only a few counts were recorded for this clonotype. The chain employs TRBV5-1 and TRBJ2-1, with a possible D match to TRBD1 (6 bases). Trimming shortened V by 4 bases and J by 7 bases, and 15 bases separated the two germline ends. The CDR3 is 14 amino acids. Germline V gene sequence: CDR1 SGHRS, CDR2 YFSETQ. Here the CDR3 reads CASSATGSSNEQFF. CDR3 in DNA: TGCGCCAGCAGCGCCACAGGGTCGAGTAATGAGCAGTTCTTC.

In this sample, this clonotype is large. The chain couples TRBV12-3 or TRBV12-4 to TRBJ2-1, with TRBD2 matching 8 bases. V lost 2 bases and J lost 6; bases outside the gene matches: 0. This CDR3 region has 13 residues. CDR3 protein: CASSLSGSNEQFF. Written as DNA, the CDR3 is TGTGCCAGCAGTTTAAGCGGGAGCAATGAGCAGTTCTTC.